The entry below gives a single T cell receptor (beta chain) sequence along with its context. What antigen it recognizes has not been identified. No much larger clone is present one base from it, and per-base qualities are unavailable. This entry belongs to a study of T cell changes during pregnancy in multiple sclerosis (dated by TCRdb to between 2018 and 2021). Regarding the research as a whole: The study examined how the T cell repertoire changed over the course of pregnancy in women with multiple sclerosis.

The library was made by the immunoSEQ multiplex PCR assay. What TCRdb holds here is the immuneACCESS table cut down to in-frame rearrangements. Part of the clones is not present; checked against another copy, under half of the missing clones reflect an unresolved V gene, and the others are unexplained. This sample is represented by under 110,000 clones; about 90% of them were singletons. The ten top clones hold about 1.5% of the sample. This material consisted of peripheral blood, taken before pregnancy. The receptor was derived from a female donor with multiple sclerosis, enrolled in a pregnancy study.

Here the CDR3 is given as CASSFHSEVDQPQHF. DNA sequence: TGTGCCAGCAGTTTTCACAGTGAAGTTGATCAGCCCCAGCATTTT. The V gene is TRBV28 and the J gene is TRBJ1-5; the D gene cannot be named for sure. The CDR3 measures 15 amino acids from cysteine to phenylalanine. Kept here is only the CDR3 DNA, which spans 45 bases and is read in frame from base 1. CDR1 is given as MDHEN and CDR2 as SYDVKM, both from the germline V gene. Trimming costs V 3 bases and J 5 bases, and their ends lie 14 bases apart.